The source of this T cell receptor (beta chain) is a study of blood T cell repertoires in COVID-19. Study-wide context: Acute and convalescent COVID-19 specimens originated in the United States, Italy and Spain. Sample material is recorded as cDNA or gDNA derived from T cells, B-cell-depleted T cells, or PBMCs.

Germline CDR1 SQVTM, CDR2 ANQGSEA. There are 15 residues in the CDR3. V lost 3 bases and J lost 9; bases outside the gene matches: 8. Original methodology: Counts of nucleated cells, estimated from reference gene primer amplification, were obtained. The table came from immunoSEQ multiplex PCR; TCRdb's copy has only in-frame clones and leaves some out. Clonal size and the V and J genes are those of that table, whereas D and trimming came from the DNA. The repertoire includes around 160,000 clones, about nine tenths of them detected once, and around 6.1% sits in the top ten. The receptor comes from a man of 80 years or more with acute or convalescent COVID-19. This chain uses TRBV29-1 with TRBJ2-1, with TRBD2 matching over 13 bases. Source material: peripheral blood. The CDR3: CSVDGRTSGSFEQFF. DNA for the CDR3: TGCAGCGTTGATGGGAGGACTAGCGGGAGCTTTGAGCAGTTCTTC.